This TCR beta chain was documented in a study of T cells in Graves' hyperthyroidism and ophthalmopathy. Study summary: It was at initial diagnosis, before any treatment, that peripheral blood was collected.

This clonotype was counted ten times or more. Germline V gives CDR1 MNHEY, CDR2 SVGEGT. V lost 2 bases and J 6 bases, leaving 4 bases between the germline ends. CDR3 length: 11 residues. Amplification targeted TCR beta CDR3 regions from RNA transcripts. The TCR CDR3 was amplified in a first-round RT-PCR using the HTBI primer set. MiXCR was run by TCRdb on the multiplex PCR reads, yielding one entry per CDR3 protein. The top ten hold less than 9% of the sample, which has 550,000 to 600,000 distinct CDR3 sequences, 13% to 15% seen once. With duration under 3 months, ophthalmopathy was active: Clinical Activity Score at least 3, NOSPECS at least 4. On the basis of clinical symptoms, serum thyroxine and TRAb, thyroid ultrasound and orbital computed tomography, diagnoses were made. The PBMCs studied were ones that came from about 10 ml fresh peripheral blood.

This chain connects TRBV6-2 or TRBV6-3 to TRBJ2-5; D uncertain. Source material: blood. The source is a young woman with Graves' ophthalmopathy. In nucleotides, the CDR3 is TGTGCCAGCAGTTACATCCAGACCCAGTACTTC. The encoded protein is CASSYIQTQYF.